These T cell receptor beta chains were read from a single sample in a study of T cell repertoires in cytomegalovirus infection. No antigens are known for them. TCRdb called the reads again in MiXCR, with one record for every CDR3 protein. In the table there are around 540,000 distinct CDR3 sequences, about 33% of which are singletons. This specimen consisted of cultured PBMCs, obtained from culture after CMV antigen stimulation. The receptors were sampled from a human donor in good health (CMV status not recorded). Some clones in this sample may be carry-over from other donors' samples. CDR3s include the opening cysteine and the closing phenylalanine or tryptophan. Each record gives: D gene, clone size, V gene, J gene, CDR3 protein, CDR3 DNA. The D gene is left open where the match is weak. Expanded clones get a size class; other rows say once, few or many, or leave the size out.

TRBD1	many	TRBV12-3/TRBV12-4	TRBJ2-2	CASSLTGAGAGELFF	TGTGCCAGCAGTTTGACAGGGGCAGGCGCCGGGGAGCTGTTTTTT
NA	NA	TRBV6-1	TRBJ1-2	CASSEEGRGRGSYGYTF	TGTGCCAGCAGTGAAGAGGGGAGGGGCAGGGGAAGCTATGGCTACACCTTC
NA	few	TRBV18	TRBJ2-5	CASSPQGRQETQYF	TGTGCCAGCTCACCACAGGGGAGGCAAGAGACCCAGTACTTC
TRBD2	few	TRBV20-1	TRBJ2-1	CSARDPVAGGYEQFF	TGCAGTGCTAGAGACCCGGTTGCGGGAGGCTATGAGCAGTTCTTC
TRBD1	NA	TRBV12-3/TRBV12-4	TRBJ1-1	CASRPGQDTEAFF	TGTGCCAGCAGGCCCGGACAGGACACTGAAGCTTTCTTT
TRBD2	many	TRBV10-3	TRBJ2-1	CAISEPTSGRAWEQFF	TGTGCCATCAGTGAGCCGACTAGCGGGAGGGCCTGGGAGCAGTTCTTC
TRBD2	few	TRBV7-2	TRBJ2-1	CASSNKSPSGRSEQFF	TGTGCCAGCAGCAACAAGTCACCCAGCGGGAGAAGTGAGCAGTTCTTC
TRBD1	NA	TRBV7-7	TRBJ2-2	CASANDRDHTGELFF	TGTGCCAGCGCGAACGACAGGGACCACACCGGGGAGCTGTTTTTT
TRBD2	NA	TRBV11-2	TRBJ2-1	CASSSEWGLAGSLTYNEQFF	TGTGCCAGCAGCTCGGAGTGGGGACTAGCGGGATCCCTGACCTACAATGAGCAGTTCTTC
NA	NA	TRBV27	TRBJ2-7	CASSTRQSSYEQYF	TGTGCCAGCAGTACCCGACAGAGCTCCTACGAGCAGTACTTC
NA	NA	TRBV12-3/TRBV12-4	TRBJ2-5	CASSFGPGVAQETQYF	TGTGCCAGCAGTTTCGGGCCGGGGGTAGCACAAGAGACCCAGTACTTC
NA	NA	TRBV12-3/TRBV12-4	TRBJ1-5	CASSSLLLEPQHF	TGTGCCAGCAGCTCCCTCCTTTTAGAGCCCCAGCATTTT
TRBD2	few	TRBV6-2/TRBV6-3	TRBJ2-1	CASRPGGTSGNYEQFF	TGTGCCAGCAGGCCCGGGGGGACTAGCGGGAACTATGAGCAGTTCTTC
NA	NA	TRBV7-9	TRBJ2-4	CASSLNRVTKNIQYF	TGTGCCAGCAGCCTCAACAGGGTCACCAAAAACATTCAGTACTTC
NA	few	TRBV11-1	TRBJ2-1	CASSTATRGGEQFF	TGTGCCAGCTCAACGGCGACTAGAGGTGGTGAGCAGTTCTTC
NA	NA	TRBV7-2	TRBJ2-7	CASSLSNSWSAEQYF	TGTGCCAGCAGCTTATCAAACTCCTGGTCAGCCGAGCAGTACTTC